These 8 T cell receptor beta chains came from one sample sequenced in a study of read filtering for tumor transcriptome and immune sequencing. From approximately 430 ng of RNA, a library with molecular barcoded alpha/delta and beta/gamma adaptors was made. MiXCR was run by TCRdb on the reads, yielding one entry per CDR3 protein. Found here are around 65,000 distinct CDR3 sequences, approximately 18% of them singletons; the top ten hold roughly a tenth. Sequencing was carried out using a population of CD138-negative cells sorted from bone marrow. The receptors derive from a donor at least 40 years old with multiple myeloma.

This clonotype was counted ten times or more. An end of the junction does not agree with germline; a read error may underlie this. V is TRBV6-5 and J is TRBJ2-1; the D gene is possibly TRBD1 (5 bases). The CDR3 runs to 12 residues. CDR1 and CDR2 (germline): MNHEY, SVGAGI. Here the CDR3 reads CASSYRTGPRIF. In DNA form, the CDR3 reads TGTGCCAGCAGTTACCGCACAGGCCCACGAATATTC.

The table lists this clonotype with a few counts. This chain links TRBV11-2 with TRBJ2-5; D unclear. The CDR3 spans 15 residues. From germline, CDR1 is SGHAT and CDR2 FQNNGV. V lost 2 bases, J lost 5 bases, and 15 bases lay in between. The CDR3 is CASSLNPTVGETQYF. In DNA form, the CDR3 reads TGTGCCAGCAGCTTAAATCCGACGGTAGGGGAGACCCAGTACTTC.

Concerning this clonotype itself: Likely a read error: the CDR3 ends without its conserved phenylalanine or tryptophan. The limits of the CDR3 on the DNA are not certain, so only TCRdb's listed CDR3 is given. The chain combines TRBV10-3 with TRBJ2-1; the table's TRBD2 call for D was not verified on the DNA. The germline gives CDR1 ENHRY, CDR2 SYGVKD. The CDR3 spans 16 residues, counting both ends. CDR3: CAISERASGSDNERFL.

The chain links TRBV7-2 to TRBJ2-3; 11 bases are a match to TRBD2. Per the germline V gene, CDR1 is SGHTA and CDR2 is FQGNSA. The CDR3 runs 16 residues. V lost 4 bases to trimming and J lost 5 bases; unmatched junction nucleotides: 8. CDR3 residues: CASSSTSGSRKDTQYF. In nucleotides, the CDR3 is TGTGCCAGCAGCTCCACTAGCGGGAGTCGGAAAGATACGCAGTATTTT. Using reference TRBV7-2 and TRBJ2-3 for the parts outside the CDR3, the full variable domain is GAGVSQSPSNKVTEKGKDVELRCDPISGHTALYWYRQSLGQGLEFLIYFQGNSAPDKSGLPSDRFSAERTGGSVSTLTIQRTQQEDSAVYLCASSSTSGSRKDTQYFGPGTRLTVL.

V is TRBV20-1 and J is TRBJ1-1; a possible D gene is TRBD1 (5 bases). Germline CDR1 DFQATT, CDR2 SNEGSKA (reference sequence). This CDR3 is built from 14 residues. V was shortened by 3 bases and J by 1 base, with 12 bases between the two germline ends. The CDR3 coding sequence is TGCAGTGCTAGCCAGGGACGGAAGAACACTGAAGCTTTCTTT. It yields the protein CSASQGRKNTEAFF.

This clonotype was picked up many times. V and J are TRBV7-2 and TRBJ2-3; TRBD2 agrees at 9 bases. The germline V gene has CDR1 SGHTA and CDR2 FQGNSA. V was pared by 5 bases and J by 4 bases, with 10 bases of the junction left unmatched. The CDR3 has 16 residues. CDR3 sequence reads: CASSLIAGGPSDTQYF. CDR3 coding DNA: TGTGCCAGCAGCCTAATCGCGGGGGGGCCTTCAGATACGCAGTATTTT.

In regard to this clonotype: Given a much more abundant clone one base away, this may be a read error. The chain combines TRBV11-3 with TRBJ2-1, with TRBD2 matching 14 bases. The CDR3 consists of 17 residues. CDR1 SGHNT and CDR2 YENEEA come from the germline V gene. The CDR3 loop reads CASSLTRGTSGSFELFF. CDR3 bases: TGTGCCAGCAGCTTAACTCGCGGGACTAGCGGGAGTTTTGAGCTGTTCTTC.

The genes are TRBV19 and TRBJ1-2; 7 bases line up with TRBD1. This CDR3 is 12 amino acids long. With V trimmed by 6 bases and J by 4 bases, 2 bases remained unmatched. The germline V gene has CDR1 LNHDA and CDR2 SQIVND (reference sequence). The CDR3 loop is CASSWTGYGYTF. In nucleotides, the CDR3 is TGTGCCAGTAGCTGGACAGGCTATGGCTACACCTTC.